This T cell receptor beta chain was recovered during a study of cytomegalovirus exposure and HLA in healthy donors. The study, taken as a whole, reports: As was reported, the classifier diagnosed cytomegalovirus status with high specificity and sensitivity. TCR sequences were mostly rare, though some public TCRs occurred in many donors.

The protocol was immunoSEQ multiplex PCR, while the TCRdb copy is restricted to in-frame clones and leaves out a portion. The repertoire has roughly 90,000 clones, 85% of them found once; the top ten carry approximately 22%. With 7 bases removed from V and 0 bases from J, the gap between germline ends came to 13 bases. The CDR3 totals 14 residues. Germline assignment: CDR1 SGHRS and CDR2 YFSETQ. A word on this clone: The antigen remains undetermined.

Sequencing was carried out using PBMCs. This chain links TRBV5-1 with TRBJ1-2; no reliable D call. The TCR sequence derives from a man younger than 35 in good health and CMV-seropositive. The CDR3, as DNA: TGCGCCAGCCAGCGGACTAACTCTAACTATGGCTACACCTTC. This sequence encodes CASQRTNSNYGYTF.